This T cell receptor (beta chain) comes out of a study of T-cell reconstitution after alpha-beta-depleted transplantation in children. The authors prepared the TCRbeta library with unique molecular identifiers. TCRdb fed the PCR reads into MiXCR, producing one record per CDR3 protein. The sample yields roughly 500,000 distinct CDR3 sequences, about 30% seen once. CDR1 and CDR2 (germline): DFQATT, SNEGSKA (reference sequence). V was pared by 0 bases and J by 2 bases, with 8 bases between. The CDR3 is 13 residues long. The chain is built from TRBV20-1 and TRBJ2-7, with D uncertain. The TCR sequence derives from a human donor who donated a stem cell graft to a child with aplastic anemia. The sample here was PBMCs from the stem cell graft donor, taken from the stem cell graft. The CDR3 DNA is TGCAGTGCTAGAGATCTAGGACCCTACGAGCAGTACTTC. Translating gives CSARDLGPYEQYF.